The 25 T cell receptor beta chains below all came from one sample that was sequenced in a study of T cell responses to AZD1222 COVID-19 vaccine. Clones were sequenced by immunoSEQ multiplex PCR, and TCRdb holds only the in-frame ones, with some missing. The sample lists approximately 73,000 clones, nearly 85% occurring once. The sequenced sample was peripheral blood, obtained on day 0 of AZD1222 vaccination. The receptors here all came from an adult in good health.

This chain connects TRBV30 to TRBJ2-7; no reliable D call. The V gene lost 0 bases and the J gene lost 5 bases, with 8 bases spanning the gap. CDR3 length: 12 residues. Germline assignment: CDR1 GTSNPN and CDR2 SVGIG (reference sequence). The DNA of the CDR3 is TGTGCCTGGAGTGTCTCCCGGGACGAGCAGTACTTC. Its protein product is CAWSVSRDEQYF.

The rearrangement joins TRBV5-1 to TRBJ2-1; possibly TRBD2 for D (6 bases). Germline loops: CDR1 SGHRS, CDR2 YFSETQ. The V end lost 0 bases, the J end lost 6 bases, and 10 bases lay between the germline ends. The CDR3 runs 14 residues. The CDR3: CASSLAGLPNEQFF. CDR3 bases: TGCGCCAGCAGCTTGGCGGGACTTCCCAATGAGCAGTTCTTC.

This chain connects TRBV7-9 to TRBJ2-1; 12 bases line up with TRBD2. V gave up 5 bases and J gave up 8 bases; unmatched junction bases: 10. CDR3 length equals 16 residues. Germline loops: CDR1 SEHNR, CDR2 FQNEAQ (reference sequence). The CDR3, as DNA: TGTGCCAGCAGCATCAACCGACTAGCGGGAGTTCATGAGCAGTTCTTC. It specifies CASSINRLAGVHEQFF. Drawing the rest from reference TRBV7-9 and TRBJ2-1, the complete variable domain is DTGVSQNPRHKITKRGQNVTFRCDPISEHNRLYWYRQTLGQGPEFLTYFQNEAQLEKSRLLSDRFSAERPKGSFSTLEIQRTEQGDSAMYLCASSINRLAGVHEQFFGPGTRLTVL.

This chain joins TRBV5-1 and TRBJ2-7, with TRBD2 identical over 9 bases. The germline CDR1 and CDR2 sequences are SGHRS and YFSETQ. V was clipped by 0 bases and J by 3 bases; unmatched bases: 4. There are 15 residues in the CDR3. The DNA of the CDR3 is TGCGCCAGCAGCTTGGTCGCGGGAGGGGACTACGAGCAGTACTTC. Translated: CASSLVAGGDYEQYF.

The rearrangement links TRBV28 to TRBJ1-1; the match to TRBD1 covers 7 bases. Germline-derived CDR1 and CDR2 are MDHEN and SYDVKM. After removal of 5 bases from V and 1 base from J, the junction contained 7 bases not matched to a gene. The CDR3 totals 15 residues. CDR3 nucleotides: TGTGCCAGCAGTCTTCCGGGACAGACGAACACTGAAGCTTTCTTT. This translates into CASSLPGQTNTEAFF.

The J gene is TRBJ2-7, the V gene TRBV30; 8 nucleotides agree with TRBD2. The CDR3 extends over 15 amino acids. After removal of 3 bases from V and 1 base from J, the junction contained 8 bases not matched to a gene. Germline V gives CDR1 GTSNPN, CDR2 SVGIG (reference sequence). For the CDR3, the DNA is TGTGCCTGGAGGCGACTAGCGAGCGTTTCCTACGAGCAGTACTTC. Translated, it gives CAWRRLASVSYEQYF.

V is TRBV28 and J is TRBJ2-7; 9 nucleotides line up with TRBD2. The CDR3 extends over 15 amino acids. The germline CDR1 and CDR2 sequences are MDHEN and SYDVKM. Unmatched junction bases numbered 7, after V lost 6 bases and J lost 1 base. This CDR3 reads CASSRLAVLSYEQYF. CDR3 nucleotide sequence: TGTGCCAGCAGCCGACTAGCGGTACTTTCCTACGAGCAGTACTTC.

Turning to this clone: Distinct nucleotide sequences in the sample also encode this CDR3. The genes are TRBV7-3 and TRBJ2-4; D call uncertain. This CDR3 has 15 amino acids. Germline loops: CDR1 SGHTA, CDR2 FQGTGA. Trimming removed 2 bases from V and 0 bases from J, with 8 bases in between. The CDR3 is CASSLDGLAKNIQYF. CDR3 DNA: TGTGCCAGCAGCTTAGACGGTCTAGCCAAAAACATTCAGTACTTC. Complete variable domain (other parts from reference TRBV7-3 and TRBJ2-4): GAGVSQTPSNKVTEKGKYVELRCDPISGHTALYWYRQSLGQGPEFLIYFQGTGAADDSGLPNDRFFAVRPEGSVSTLKIQRTERGDSAVYLCASSLDGLAKNIQYFGAGTRLSVL.

V usage is TRBV4-2 and J usage is TRBJ2-1; D call uncertain. CDR1 is LGHNA and CDR2 is YNFKEQ in the germline V gene. The ends were cut back, 3 bases at V and 0 bases at J, with 9 bases in the middle. The CDR3 sequence is 15 residues long. Here the CDR3 DNA reads TGTGCCAGCAGCCACGACTTGAGCTCCTACAATGAGCAGTTCTTC. Its protein product is CASSHDLSSYNEQFF.

The chain carries TRBV9 and TRBJ2-5, with 9 bases fitting TRBD2. CDR1 is SGDLS, CDR2 YYNGEE, per germline. This CDR3 comprises 16 residues. The V and J ends lost 0 bases and 10 bases, in that order; junction bases with no gene match: 13. Here the CDR3 reads CASSVEPLAGTGGQYF. DNA of the CDR3: TGTGCCAGCAGCGTAGAACCCCTAGCGGGGACCGGGGGCCAGTACTTC.

The CDR3 protein is CASSFNRDEPHKIFNEQFF. Written as DNA, the CDR3 is TGTGCCAGCAGCTTCAACCGGGACGAGCCCCACAAGATCTTCAATGAGCAGTTCTTC. The chain uses TRBV9 and TRBJ2-1; D possibly matches TRBD1 or TRBD2 (5 bases each). The germline V gene encodes CDR1 SGDLS and CDR2 YYNGEE. The ends were cut back, 4 bases at V and 6 bases at J, with 29 bases in the middle. This CDR3 has 19 residues.

V gene TRBV28 combines with J gene TRBJ1-5; D unresolved. Germline V gene lookup returns CDR1 MDHEN and CDR2 SYDVKM. V shed 2 bases and J shed 7 bases, with 15 bases lying between them. CDR3 length equals 15 residues. CDR3 bases: TGTGCCAGCAGTTTACCTCAACGGGGATCGCAGCCCCAGCATTTT. Its translation is CASSLPQRGSQPQHF.

This sequence joins TRBV21-1 and TRBJ2-1; the tabulated D call, TRBD2, remains unverified against the DNA. TRBV21-1 is a pseudogene locus. The CDR3 sequence is 17 residues long. CDR3 nucleotide sequence: TGTGCCAGCAGCAAAGATCACTGGGCTAGCGGAGGCAGTGAGCAGTTCTTC. Amino acid sequence: CASSKDHWASGGSEQFF.

This clone was detected only a few times. The rearrangement joins TRBV7-9 to TRBJ2-2; D is unclear. The CDR3 is 14 residues long. Germline V CDR1 and CDR2: SEHNR, FQNEAQ (reference sequence). The ends were cut back, 9 bases at V and 6 bases at J, with 17 bases in the middle. The CDR3 coding sequence is TGTGCCAGTGGAGTGGTGACCTTTGCCGGGGAGCTGTTTTTT. Protein sequence: CASGVVTFAGELFF.

The chain carries TRBV19 and TRBJ1-6; no reliable D call. The germline V and J ends were trimmed by 0 bases and 7 bases, with 16 bases remaining between them. The CDR3 has 17 amino acids. Germline CDR1 reads LNHDA; CDR2 reads SQIVND (reference sequence). Written as DNA, the CDR3 is TGTGCCAGTAGTATAGATCGCGCCAGAAAGGGAAATTCACCCCTCCACTTT. Amino acid sequence: CASSIDRARKGNSPLHF.

CDR3 sequence reads: CASSGENTGELFF. The CDR3 DNA follows: TGCGCCAGCAGTGGGGAGAACACCGGGGAGCTGTTTTTT. The chain recombines TRBV10-1 with TRBJ2-2; D is undetermined. The CDR3 extends over 13 amino acids. Germline V gene lookup returns CDR1 WNHNN and CDR2 SYGVQD (reference sequence). The ends were cut back, 4 bases at V and 1 base at J, with 4 bases in the middle.

The V and J genes are TRBV2 and TRBJ2-7, with 11 bases matching TRBD2. Germline CDR1 and CDR2: SNHLY and FYNNEI. The CDR3 totals 18 residues. Germline trimming cut 4 bases from V and 0 bases from J; bases unmatched to any gene: 11. CDR3 in DNA: TGTGCCAGCAGTGGGCCCCTGGGGACTAGCGGAAGCTCCTACGAGCAGTACTTC. Encoded protein: CASSGPLGTSGSSYEQYF.

This chain links TRBV7-2 with TRBJ1-2; no clear D. The germline V gene encodes CDR1 SGHTA and CDR2 FQGNSA. V gave up 0 bases and J gave up 0 bases, with 8 bases separating them. The CDR3 has 15 residues. This CDR3 reads CASSLAATTNYGYTF. The CDR3 DNA is TGTGCCAGCAGCTTAGCGGCCACCACTAACTATGGCTACACCTTC.

The chain links TRBV2 to TRBJ1-5; D is undetermined. This CDR3 is built from 13 residues. The germline gives CDR1 SNHLY, CDR2 FYNNEI. Trimming took off 0 bases at V and 6 bases at J, with 6 bases between the two ends. The CDR3 here is CASSEAYSQPQHF. The DNA of the CDR3 is TGTGCCAGCAGTGAAGCGTATAGTCAGCCCCAGCATTTT.

This sequence joins TRBV30 and TRBJ1-1, with 9 bases aligning to TRBD1. J lost 11 bases, V lost 1 base, and 11 bases had no gene match. Germline V gives CDR1 GTSNPN, CDR2 SVGIG (reference sequence). The CDR3 length is 14 residues. CDR3: CAWSADRGAGGAFF. The CDR3 DNA is TGTGCCTGGAGTGCTGACAGGGGGGCCGGTGGGGCTTTCTTT.

The chain carries TRBV7-2 and TRBJ1-6; D uncertain. Germline V gene lookup returns CDR1 SGHTA and CDR2 FQGNSA. V lost 5 bases and J 6 bases, leaving 11 bases between the germline ends. This CDR3 is 14 amino acids long. The CDR3: CASSPLRGNSPLHF. CDR3 DNA sequence: TGTGCCAGCAGCCCCCTCCGGGGTAATTCACCCCTCCACTTT.

V and J are TRBV7-9 and TRBJ1-1, with D perhaps TRBD1 (6 bases). The ends were cut back, 3 bases at V and 1 base at J, with 9 bases in the middle. CDR1 is SEHNR and CDR2 is FQNEAQ in the germline V gene (reference sequence). The CDR3 has 14 amino acids. CDR3 sequence (DNA): TGTGCCAGCAGCTTGGGCAGGGGGAACACTGAAGCTTTCTTT. Translated, it gives CASSLGRGNTEAFF. Variable domain in full (rest from reference TRBV7-9 and TRBJ1-1): DTGVSQNPRHKITKRGQNVTFRCDPISEHNRLYWYRQTLGQGPEFLTYFQNEAQLEKSRLLSDRFSAERPKGSFSTLEIQRTEQGDSAMYLCASSLGRGNTEAFFGQGTRLTVV.

V is TRBV6-5 and J is TRBJ2-3; 8 nucleotides agree with TRBD2. The CDR3 has 15 amino acids. CDR1 and CDR2 from the germline V gene are MNHEY and SVGAGI. V was clipped by 5 bases and J by 3 bases; unmatched bases: 7. The chain's CDR3 is CASSRLARSTDTQYF. The CDR3 DNA follows: TGTGCCAGCAGTAGACTAGCGCGTTCAACAGATACGCAGTATTTT.

The chain employs TRBV7-6 and TRBJ1-4; 7 nucleotides line up with TRBD1. With V trimmed by 3 bases and J by 5 bases, 12 bases remained unmatched. The CDR3 extends over 17 amino acids. Germline V gives CDR1 SGHVS, CDR2 FNYEAQ. The CDR3 reads CASSLHPGTDLNEKLFF. The CDR3 nucleotides read TGTGCCAGCAGCTTGCACCCGGGGACAGACCTAAATGAAAAACTGTTTTTT.

The chain employs TRBV24-1 and TRBJ2-7; the match to TRBD2 covers 8 bases. V trimming: 5 bases; J trimming: 0 bases; junction bases outside the gene matches: 2. CDR3 length equals 14 residues. Germline V gene lookup returns CDR1 KGHDR and CDR2 SFDVKD. The CDR3 DNA follows: TGTGCCACCAGTGCCGGGGGGGCCTCCTACGAGCAGTACTTC. It specifies CATSAGGASYEQYF.